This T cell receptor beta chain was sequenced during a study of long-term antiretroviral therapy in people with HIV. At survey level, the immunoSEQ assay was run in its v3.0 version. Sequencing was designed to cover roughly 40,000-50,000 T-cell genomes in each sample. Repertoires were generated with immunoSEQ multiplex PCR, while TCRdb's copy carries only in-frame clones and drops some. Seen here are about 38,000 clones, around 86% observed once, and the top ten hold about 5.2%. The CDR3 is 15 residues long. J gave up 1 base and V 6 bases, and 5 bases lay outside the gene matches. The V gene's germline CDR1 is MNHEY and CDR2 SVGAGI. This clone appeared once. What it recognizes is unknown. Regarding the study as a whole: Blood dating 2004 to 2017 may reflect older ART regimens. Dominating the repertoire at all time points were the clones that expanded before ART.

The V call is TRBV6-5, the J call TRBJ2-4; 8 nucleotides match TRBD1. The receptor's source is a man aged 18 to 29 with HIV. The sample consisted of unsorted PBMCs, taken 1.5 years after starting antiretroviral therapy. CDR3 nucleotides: TGTGCCAGCAGGACAGGGGATGAGGCCAAAAACATTCAGTACTTC. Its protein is CASRTGDEAKNIQYF.